This T cell receptor (beta chain) was sequenced during a study of coeliac disease. For the study at large: Without high-resolution HLA typing, biased TRBV7-2 usage was examined as a proof of principle. General study points: Known gliadin-specific TRB sequences: 9 of 18 coeliac samples, only 1 of 6 controls. In active celiac disease, intraepithelial and lamina propria TRB and TRG repertoires were less clonal than controls. The authors considered this approach unsuitable for unbiased detection of gliadin-specific T cells.

The V gene end was trimmed by 0 bases and the J gene end by 3 bases; junction bases not matched to a gene: 3. Germline V gives CDR1 MNHEY, CDR2 SMNVEV (reference sequence). The CDR3 sequence is 15 residues long. Regarding this clone: The antigen remains unidentified.

The protocol was immunoSEQ multiplex PCR, while the TCRdb copy is restricted to in-frame clones and leaves out a portion. The sample lists thousands of clones; roughly two thirds were seen once. This TCR came from a woman aged 18-29 years with active celiac disease. The sample was lamina propria lymphocytes from the gut. The rearrangement links TRBV27 to TRBJ2-7; 9 bases fit TRBD1. CDR3 residues: CASSLSKTGGYEQYF. As DNA, the CDR3 is TGTGCCAGCAGTTTATCGAAGACAGGGGGCTACGAGCAGTACTTC.